This TCR beta chain was sequenced in a study of blood T cell repertoires in COVID-19. The assay was immunoSEQ multiplex PCR, and TCRdb's table has in-frame clones only and misses some. The table records more than 110,000 clones, around 85% of them present only once. The V end was cut by 3 bases, the J end by 2 bases, with 11 bases between. The CDR3 totals 15 residues. Germline V gene sequence: CDR1 SEHNR, CDR2 FQNEAQ (reference sequence). The TCR comes from a man aged 45-65 years with acute or convalescent COVID-19. The chain employs TRBV7-9 and TRBJ2-1, with a weak D call TRBD1 (5 bases). Sample: peripheral blood. CDR3 in amino acids: CASSFRGFTYNEQFF. The CDR3 DNA reads TGTGCCAGCAGCTTTAGGGGTTTCACCTACAATGAGCAGTTCTTC.